The 14 T cell receptor beta chains given below trace back to one sample, sequenced in a study of Ad26.COV2.S vaccination and SARS-CoV-2 variants. Data came from immunoSEQ multiplex PCR; TCRdb stores just in-frame clones and leaves some out. The table records hundreds of thousands of clones, roughly 80% of them present only once. Sample treatment: about 20 received Ad26.COV2.S at low or high dose, single or two shots; 5 received placebo; per-sample allocation not given. Vaccine and placebo recipients were sampled on day 63 after the first injection. The sequencing here drew on peripheral blood, taken in a trial of Ad26.COV2.S vaccine versus placebo. The receptors here all came from a person between 18 and 59 years old who received the Ad26.COV2.S COVID-19 vaccine or a placebo.

This clone was counted only a few times. Other DNA sequences within the sample encode an identical CDR3. V gene TRBV7-9 combines with J gene TRBJ2-7; D call uncertain. The CDR3 contains 12 residues. The germline gives CDR1 SEHNR, CDR2 FQNEAQ (reference sequence). V lost 1 base to trimming and J lost 6 bases, with 7 bases between them. This CDR3 is CASSLGGSEQYF. CDR3 DNA sequence: TGTGCCAGCAGCTTAGGAGGATCCGAGCAGTACTTC.

The rearrangement links TRBV7-2 to TRBJ2-1; the match to TRBD2 covers 15 bases. Per germline, CDR1 SGHTA and CDR2 FQGNSA. V dropped 5 bases and J dropped 13; count of bases not matched to a gene: 6. CDR3 size: 14 residues. CDR3 in amino acids: CASSPRTSGGAQFF. CDR3 nucleotide sequence: TGTGCCAGCAGCCCAAGGACTAGCGGGGGGGCCCAGTTCTTC.

The gene calls are TRBV10-3 and TRBJ1-1, with 7 positions matching TRBD1. Germline V gene lookup returns CDR1 ENHRY and CDR2 SYGVKD. This CDR3 has 15 amino acids. With V trimmed by 3 bases and J by 0 bases, 4 bases remained unmatched. DNA of the CDR3: TGTGCCATCAGTGAACAGGGGAGGATGAACACTGAAGCTTTCTTT. Amino acid sequence: CAISEQGRMNTEAFF.

This chain joins TRBV6-2 or TRBV6-3 and TRBJ2-1; 9 bases align to TRBD1. V shed 8 bases and J 10 bases; nucleotides not matched to a gene: 18. In germline, CDR1 is MNHEY, CDR2 SVGEGT. The length of the CDR3 is 16 residues. CDR3 sequence (DNA): TGTGCCAGCGGCCAGTCCGGGACAGGGAATCAAAAAGAGCAGTTCTTC. It is translated as CASGQSGTGNQKEQFF.

V and J are TRBV15 and TRBJ2-7; D possibly corresponds to TRBD1 (6 bases). Germline CDR1 LNHNV, CDR2 YYDKDF (reference sequence). V lost 3 bases and J lost 3, with 15 bases in between. CDR3 length: 15 residues. CDR3 loop: CATSRVIVQGYEQYF. The CDR3 DNA reads TGTGCCACCAGCAGGGTTATTGTACAGGGCTACGAGCAGTACTTC.

The V and J genes are TRBV11-1 and TRBJ1-1; TRBD1 agrees at 7 bases. Unmatched junction bases numbered 8, after V lost 6 bases and J lost 4 bases. Per the germline V gene, CDR1 is SGHAT and CDR2 is FQDESV (reference sequence). This CDR3 is built from 14 residues. The CDR3 nucleotides are TGTGCCAGCAGTCGACAGGGAGGGGGCACTGAAGCTTTCTTT. Its protein is CASSRQGGGTEAFF. Full variable domain (missing parts from reference TRBV11-1 and TRBJ1-1): EAEVAQSPRYKITEKSQAVAFWCDPISGHATLYWYRQILGQGPELLVQFQDESVVDDSQLPKDRFSAERLKGVDSTLKIQPAELGDSAMYLCASSRQGGGTEAFFGQGTRLTVV.

The chain carries TRBV19 and TRBJ1-2, with a weak D call TRBD1 (5 bases). CDR3 length: 12 residues. The germline gives CDR1 LNHDA, CDR2 SQIVND (reference sequence). The V gene lost 7 bases and the J gene lost 3 bases, with 9 bases spanning the gap. CDR3 loop: CASTKTDYGYTF. As DNA, the CDR3 is TGTGCCAGTACCAAGACAGACTATGGCTACACCTTC.

The rearrangement links TRBV19 to TRBJ2-7; TRBD2 agrees at 14 bases. This CDR3 region has 16 residues. After removal of 5 bases from V and 3 bases from J, the junction contained 6 bases not matched to a gene. Per the germline V gene, CDR1 is LNHDA and CDR2 is SQIVND (reference sequence). This chain's CDR3 is CASSEGLAGDFYEQYF. For the CDR3, the DNA is TGTGCCAGTAGTGAGGGACTAGCGGGAGACTTCTACGAGCAGTACTTC.

The J gene is TRBJ2-7, the V gene TRBV7-8, with D uncertain. Germline CDR1 and CDR2: SGHVS and FQNEAQ. V lost 4 bases, J lost 9 bases, and 19 bases lay in between. The CDR3 consists of 14 residues. The chain's CDR3 is CASSSGDGTSGQYF. The CDR3 bases are TGTGCCAGCAGCTCCGGCGACGGCACCTCGGGGCAGTACTTC.

CDR3 nucleotide sequence: TGTGCCAGCAGCTTAGCGGCGGGGGGGGTAAATGAGCAGTTCTTC. Translated: CASSLAAGGVNEQFF. The V gene is TRBV7-6, the J gene TRBJ2-1; TRBD2 agrees at 9 bases. V shed 0 bases, J shed 7 bases, and the junction held 4 bases outside the gene matches. Germline-derived CDR1 and CDR2 are SGHVS and FNYEAQ. There are 15 residues in the CDR3.

This rearrangement joins TRBV6-5 to TRBJ2-5; 10 bases are shared with TRBD1. Germline loops: CDR1 MNHEY, CDR2 SVGAGI. V trimming: 6 bases; J trimming: 4 bases; junction bases outside the gene matches: 2. The CDR3 is made up of 13 amino acids. In DNA form, the CDR3 reads TGTGCCAGCAGCCGGGACAGGGGAGAGACCCAGTACTTC. It yields the protein CASSRDRGETQYF.

This clone was seen only a few times. This chain uses TRBV4-2 with TRBJ2-2, with unresolved D. Germline assignment: CDR1 LGHNA and CDR2 YNFKEQ. The CDR3 is made up of 13 amino acids. Trimming pared 7 bases from V and 5 bases from J, leaving 11 bases between. CDR3: CASTSRRTGELFF. The CDR3 bases are TGTGCCAGCACCTCCCGCCGTACCGGGGAGCTGTTTTTT.

The chain combines TRBV5-5 with TRBJ1-1; tentatively, D is TRBD1 (5 bases). Germline V gene data show CDR1 as SGHKS and CDR2 as YYEKEE (reference sequence). The CDR3 consists of 15 residues. Trimming removed 3 bases from V and 1 base from J, with 13 bases in between. The CDR3 DNA reads as TGTGCCAGCAGCTCGGGGCCGCGGGGGAACACTGAAGCTTTCTTT. This gives the protein CASSSGPRGNTEAFF.

The CDR3 coding sequence is TGTGCCAGCAGCTTGGGCTCTAGCTGGGGCAACGAGCAGTACTTC. This encodes CASSLGSSWGNEQYF. The rearrangement uses TRBV5-4 and TRBJ2-7; D possibly uses TRBD1 or TRBD2 (5 bases each). Trimming left V 0 bases short and J 5 bases short, with 15 bases between. Germline loops: CDR1 SGHNT, CDR2 YYREEE (reference sequence). The CDR3 consists of 15 residues.